This paragraph covers one TCR beta chain sequence. The sample originates from a study of cytomegalovirus exposure and HLA in healthy donors. PCR involved 60 Vbeta and 13 Jbeta primers. TCRdb's table, derived via immunoSEQ multiplex PCR, lists solely in-frame clones and lacks some. The top ten clones hold 5% to 6% of a sample with roughly 120,000 clones, around 77% of them seen once. The ends were cut back, 1 base at V and 0 bases at J, with 10 bases in the middle. The CDR3 is 17 amino acids. Germline lookup yields CDR1 SGHNT and CDR2 YENEEA. The V gene is TRBV11-3, the J gene TRBJ1-6; no clear D gene. Input material: PBMCs. This TCR was sampled from a woman aged 25-40 years in good health and CMV-seropositive. The CDR3 spells CASSLGVGSSYNSPLHF. The CDR3 region has the DNA TGTGCCAGCAGCTTAGGAGTAGGGAGCTCCTATAATTCACCCCTCCACTTT.